This paragraph covers one T cell receptor beta chain sequence. Its specificity is not known. The V segment lost 4 bases and the J segment 2 bases; nucleotides outside the gene matches: 5. This CDR3 region has 14 residues. CDR1 is MNHEY and CDR2 is SVGAGI in the germline V gene. This sample stems from a study of PD-1 blockade in classical Hodgkin lymphoma. About the study: Patients were infused with nivolumab 3 mg/kg every 2 weeks. Broader study findings: Complete responders possessed baseline diversity comparable to newly diagnosed patients. CD4+ TCR diversity climbed significantly by C4D1, unlike CD8+ TCR diversity.

Every patient relapsed after autologous stem cell transplantation, and brentuximab vedotin exposure varied. The method was immunoSEQ multiplex PCR; TCRdb's version includes in-frame clones alone and lacks a portion of them. The sample shows around 91,000 clones, about nine tenths of them seen only once. The rearrangement links TRBV6-5 to TRBJ2-7; TRBD1 aligns across 7 bases. This receptor was taken from a human donor with classical Hodgkin lymphoma. This specimen consisted of peripheral blood mononuclear cells (PBMCs), obtained at baseline. The CDR3 protein is CASSSRDSPYEQYF. CDR3 in DNA: TGTGCCAGCAGTTCCCGGGACAGTCCCTACGAGCAGTACTTC.